This T cell receptor (beta chain) was found in a study of T cell repertoires in cytomegalovirus infection. Study results and caveats: HLA-C-restricted CMV clonotypes gave the most frequent clonotype in two of eight donors.

In TCRdb, the reads were re-called with MiXCR into one record per CDR3 protein. The sample carries 630,000 or so distinct CDR3 sequences, around 24% recorded once. This clonotype was seen a handful of times. Its antigen remains unidentified. The sequenced material came from CD8+ T cells from PBMCs. The source of this sequence is a human donor in good health (CMV status not recorded). Some clones in this sample may be carry-over from other donors' samples.

CDR3 sequence: CASSYGQGVYNEQFF. The CDR3 DNA sequence: TGTGCCAGCAGCTACGGACAGGGGGTGTACAATGAGCAGTTCTTC. The chain uses TRBV7-9 and TRBJ2-1; 10 nucleotides match TRBD1. The CDR3 loop spans 15 amino acids. Germline CDR1 is SEHNR and CDR2 is FQNEAQ (reference sequence). Unmatched junction bases numbered 4, after V lost 4 bases and J lost 4 bases.